The rows below give T cell receptor beta chains drawn from one sample of a study of regulatory T cells in long-lasting Graves disease. TCRdb reanalysed the multiplex PCR reads using MiXCR and keeps one entry per CDR3 protein. The sample lists 250,000 to 300,000 distinct CDR3 sequences, 15% to 20% occurring once. This sample also belongs to another study, concerning T cells in Graves' hyperthyroidism and ophthalmopathy.

The sample here was peripheral blood mononuclear cells (PBMCs), taken at new diagnosis, from a patient treated with antithyroid drugs. Receptor source: a woman aged 30 to 39 with Graves disease. Both conserved end residues are part of each CDR3. The order of the fields is D gene, V gene, J gene, CDR3 protein. D genes are given only for firm matches.

>-|TRBV20-1|TRBJ1-1
CSARDQRAWAFF
>-|TRBV4-1|TRBJ1-6
CASSLGRPGNSNSPLHF
>-|TRBV3-1|TRBJ1-3
CASSPTALSGNTIYF
>-|TRBV4-1|TRBJ1-1
CASSPLVRVKTEAFF
>-|TRBV12-3/TRBV12-4|TRBJ2-1
CASSPGTAAQFF
>TRBD1|TRBV2|TRBJ2-1
CASWGAGTGSNNEQFF
>TRBD2|TRBV5-6|TRBJ2-3
CASIFRTSGFTDTQYF
>-|TRBV2|TRBJ1-3
CASRDVGGLSGNTIYF
>-|TRBV9|TRBJ1-2
CASSSQPANYGYTF
>-|TRBV5-1|TRBJ2-2
CASKRLDTYGELFF
>-|TRBV3-1|TRBJ2-2
CASRLLGLTGELFF
>-|TRBV18|TRBJ1-1
CASSPGGRTEAFF
>TRBD1|TRBV2|TRBJ1-1
CASSFRTGGSREAFF
>-|TRBV4-1|TRBJ2-1
CASSPSSRDLYDEQFF
>TRBD1|TRBV7-9|TRBJ2-3
CASSLEQGHVGAQYF
>-|TRBV5-4|TRBJ1-2
CASSQREMYGYTF
>TRBD2|TRBV20-1|TRBJ2-1
CSAGTSGGAREQFF